Detailed here is one TCR beta chain. The sample comes from a study of blood T cell repertoires in COVID-19. At the level of the study: COVID-19 samples from acute and convalescent phases originated in the United States, Italy and Spain. PBMCs, B-cell-depleted T cells, or T cells were the source of the cDNA or gDNA that made up the material.

TCRdb's table, derived via immunoSEQ multiplex PCR, lists solely in-frame clones and lacks some. The table lists more than 60,000 clones, approximately 86% of them singletons. This CDR3 has 15 residues. The germline CDR1 and CDR2 sequences are ENHRY and SYGVKD. After removal of 4 bases from V and 3 bases from J, the junction contained 2 bases not matched to a gene. The source material was peripheral blood. V is TRBV10-3 and J is TRBJ2-2; 10 nucleotides match TRBD1. The sequence derives from a man at least 80 years old with COVID-19, enrolled during active disease. CDR3 loop: CAISGQGADTGELFF. CDR3 sequence (DNA): TGTGCCATCAGTGGACAGGGGGCGGACACCGGGGAGCTGTTTTTT.